This TCR beta chain was documented in a study of identical twins. Between the trimmed V and J ends, which lost 4 bases and 8 bases, there was a span of 14 bases. This CDR3 comprises 13 residues. CDR1 and CDR2 (germline): LNHNV, YYDKDF (reference sequence). MiXCR, run by TCRdb on the 5' RACE reads, gives a single entry per CDR3 protein. The sample comprises about 890,000 distinct CDR3 sequences, 10% to 15% of which are singletons, and under 2% rests with the top ten. General study points: Shared out-of-frame alpha sequences (those common to twins) showed excess low generation probability. Cord blood's abundant beta clonotypes had fewer insertions, unlike memory repertoires.

This clonotype was recorded many times. Its antigen is unidentified. The sample was also reused in another study, on yellow fever vaccine responses in identical twins.

This clonotype was sampled from a woman aged 18-30 years in good health. The rearrangement links TRBV15 to TRBJ1-2, with unresolved D. Material for sequencing was PBMCs. CDR3 nucleotide sequence: TGTGCCACCAGCACAAGGACGGAAGGAGGCTACACCTTC. This codes for CATSTRTEGGYTF.